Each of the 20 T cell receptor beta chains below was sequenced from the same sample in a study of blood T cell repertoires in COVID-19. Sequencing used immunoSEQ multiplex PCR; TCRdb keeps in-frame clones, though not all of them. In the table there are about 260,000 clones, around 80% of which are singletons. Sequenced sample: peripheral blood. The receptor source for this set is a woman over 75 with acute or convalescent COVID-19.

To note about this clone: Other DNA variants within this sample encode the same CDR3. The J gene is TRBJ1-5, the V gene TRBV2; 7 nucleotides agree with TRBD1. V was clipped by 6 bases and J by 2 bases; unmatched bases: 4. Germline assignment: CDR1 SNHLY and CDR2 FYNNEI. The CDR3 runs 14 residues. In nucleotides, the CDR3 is TGTGCCAGCAGCCCCGACAGGGGCAATCAGCCCCAGCATTTT. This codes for CASSPDRGNQPQHF.

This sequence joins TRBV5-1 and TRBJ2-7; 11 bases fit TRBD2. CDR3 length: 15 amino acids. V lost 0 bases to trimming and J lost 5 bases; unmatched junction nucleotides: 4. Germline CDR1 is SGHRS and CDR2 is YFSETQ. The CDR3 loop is CASSLELAGAHEQYF. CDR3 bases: TGCGCCAGCAGCTTGGAACTAGCGGGAGCCCACGAGCAGTACTTC.

The CDR3 reads CASRKTGTVEQYF. DNA of the CDR3: TGTGCCAGCAGAAAAACAGGGACGGTCGAGCAGTACTTC. J is TRBJ2-7 and V is TRBV6-5, with a weak D call TRBD1 (6 bases). With 6 bases removed from V and 6 bases from J, the gap between germline ends came to 15 bases. The CDR3 runs to 13 residues. Germline CDR1 MNHEY, CDR2 SVGAGI.

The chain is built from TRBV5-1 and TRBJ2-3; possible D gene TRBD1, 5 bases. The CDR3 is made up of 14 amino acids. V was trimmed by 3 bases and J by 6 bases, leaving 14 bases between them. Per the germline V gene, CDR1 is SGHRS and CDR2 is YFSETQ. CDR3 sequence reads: CASSSGPPLDTQYF. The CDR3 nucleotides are TGCGCCAGCAGCTCAGGGCCCCCGCTGGATACGCAGTATTTT.

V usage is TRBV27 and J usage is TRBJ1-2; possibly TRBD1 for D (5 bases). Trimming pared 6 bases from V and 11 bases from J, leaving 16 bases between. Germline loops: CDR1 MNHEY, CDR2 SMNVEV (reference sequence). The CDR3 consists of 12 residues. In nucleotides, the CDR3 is TGTGCCAGCAGGTCCCGACAGCTTCAGTACACCTTC. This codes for CASRSRQLQYTF.

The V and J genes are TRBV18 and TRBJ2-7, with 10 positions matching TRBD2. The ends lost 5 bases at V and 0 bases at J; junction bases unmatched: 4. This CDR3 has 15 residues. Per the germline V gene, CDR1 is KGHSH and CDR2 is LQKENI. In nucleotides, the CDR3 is TGTGCCAGCTCAGCTAGCGGGAGCAGCTCCTACGAGCAGTACTTC. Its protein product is CASSASGSSSYEQYF.

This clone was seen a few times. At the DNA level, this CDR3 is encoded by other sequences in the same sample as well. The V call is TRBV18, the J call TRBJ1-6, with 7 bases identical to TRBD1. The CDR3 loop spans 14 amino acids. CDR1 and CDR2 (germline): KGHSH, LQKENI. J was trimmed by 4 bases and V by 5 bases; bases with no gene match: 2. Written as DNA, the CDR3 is TGTGCCAGCTCAAGGGACAGTTATAATTCACCCCTCCACTTT. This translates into CASSRDSYNSPLHF.

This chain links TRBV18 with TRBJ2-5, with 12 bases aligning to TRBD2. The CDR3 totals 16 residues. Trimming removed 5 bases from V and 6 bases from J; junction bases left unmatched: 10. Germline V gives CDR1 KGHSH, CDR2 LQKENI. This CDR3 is CASSKPGLAGLQTQYF. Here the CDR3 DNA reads TGTGCCAGCTCAAAACCAGGACTAGCGGGGCTTCAGACCCAGTACTTC.

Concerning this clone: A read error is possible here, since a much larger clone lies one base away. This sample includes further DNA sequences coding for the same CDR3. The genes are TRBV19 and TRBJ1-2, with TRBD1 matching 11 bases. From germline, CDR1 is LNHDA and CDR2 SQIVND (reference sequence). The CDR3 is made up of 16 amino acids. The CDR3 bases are TGTGCTAGTAGTCTACAGGGACAGGGGGGCGACTATGGCTACACCTTC. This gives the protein CASSLQGQGGDYGYTF.

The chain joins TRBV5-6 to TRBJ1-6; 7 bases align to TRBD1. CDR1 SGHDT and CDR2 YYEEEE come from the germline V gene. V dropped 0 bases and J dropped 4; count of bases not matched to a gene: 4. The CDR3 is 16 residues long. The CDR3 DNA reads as TGTGCCAGCAGCTTGGACAGGGGCCGTTATAATTCACCCCTCCACTTT. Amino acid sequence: CASSLDRGRYNSPLHF. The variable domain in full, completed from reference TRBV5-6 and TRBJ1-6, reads DAGVTQSPTHLIKTRGQQVTLRCSPKSGHDTVSWYQQALGQGPQFIFQYYEEEERQRGNFPDRFSGHQFPNYSSELNVNALLLGDSALYLCASSLDRGRYNSPLHFGNGTRLTVT.

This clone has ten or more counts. CDR3 DNA: TGTGCCAGCAGCTTAGGACTAGCGTTCGATACGCAGTATTTT. As protein: CASSLGLAFDTQYF. V usage is TRBV7-3 and J usage is TRBJ2-3; 9 bases fit TRBD2. The germline CDR1 and CDR2 sequences are SGHTA and FQGTGA. The CDR3 covers 14 residues. Trimming at V came to 2 bases and at J to 6 bases, leaving 3 bases not matched to a gene.

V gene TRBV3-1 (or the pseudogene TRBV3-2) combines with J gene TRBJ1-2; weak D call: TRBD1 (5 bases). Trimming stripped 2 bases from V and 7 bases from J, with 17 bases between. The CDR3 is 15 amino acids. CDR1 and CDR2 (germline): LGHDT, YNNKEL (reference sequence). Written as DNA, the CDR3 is TGTGCCAGCAGCCAAAAGGGGCGCGGGGTGATTGGCTACACCTTC. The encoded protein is CASSQKGRGVIGYTF.

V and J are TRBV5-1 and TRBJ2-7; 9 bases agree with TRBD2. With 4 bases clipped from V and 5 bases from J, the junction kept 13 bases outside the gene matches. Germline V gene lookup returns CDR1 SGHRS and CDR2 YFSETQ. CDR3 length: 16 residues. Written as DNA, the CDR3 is TGCGCCAGCAGCGCGGGGGGGGTCAGGCAGGCCCACGAGCAGTACTTC. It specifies CASSAGGVRQAHEQYF. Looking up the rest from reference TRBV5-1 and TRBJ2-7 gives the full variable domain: KAGVTQTPRYLIKTRGQQVTLSCSPISGHRSVSWYQQTPGQGLQFLFEYFSETQRNKGNFPGRFSGRQFSNSRSEMNVSTLELGDSALYLCASSAGGVRQAHEQYFGPGTRLTVT.

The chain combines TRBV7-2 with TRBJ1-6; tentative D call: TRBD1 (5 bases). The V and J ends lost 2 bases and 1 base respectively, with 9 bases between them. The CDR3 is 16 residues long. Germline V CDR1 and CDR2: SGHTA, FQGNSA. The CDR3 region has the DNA TGTGCCAGCAGCTTATCTGCAGGGTCCTATAATTCACCCCTCCACTTT. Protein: CASSLSAGSYNSPLHF.

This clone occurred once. CDR3 amino acids: CASSLGAGGGELFF. The CDR3 DNA sequence: TGTGCCAGCAGCTTGGGTGCGGGTGGCGGGGAGCTGTTTTTT. The chain is built from TRBV7-6 and TRBJ2-2; D might be TRBD2 (5 bases). The CDR3 length is 14 residues. CDR1 is SGHVS and CDR2 is FNYEAQ in the germline V gene. The V gene lost 3 bases and the J gene lost 7 bases, with 12 bases spanning the gap.

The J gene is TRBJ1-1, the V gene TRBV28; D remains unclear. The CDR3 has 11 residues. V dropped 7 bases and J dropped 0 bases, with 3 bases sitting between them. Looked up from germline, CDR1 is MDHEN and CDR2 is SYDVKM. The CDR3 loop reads CASTVNTEAFF. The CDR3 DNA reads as TGTGCCAGCACGGTGAACACTGAAGCTTTCTTT.

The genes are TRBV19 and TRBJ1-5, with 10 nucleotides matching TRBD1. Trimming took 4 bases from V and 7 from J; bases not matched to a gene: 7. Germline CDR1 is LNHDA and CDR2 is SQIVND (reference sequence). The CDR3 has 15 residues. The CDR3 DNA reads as TGTGCCAGTAGTAAGGGACAGGGGCGGTGGCAGCCCCAGCATTTT. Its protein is CASSKGQGRWQPQHF.

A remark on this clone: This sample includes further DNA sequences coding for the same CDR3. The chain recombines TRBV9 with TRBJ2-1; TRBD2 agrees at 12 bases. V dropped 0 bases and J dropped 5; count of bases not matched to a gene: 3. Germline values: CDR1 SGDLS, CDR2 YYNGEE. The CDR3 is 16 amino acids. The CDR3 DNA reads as TGTGCCAGCAGCGTAGCGCTAGCGGGGGGGGACAATGAGCAGTTCTTC. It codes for CASSVALAGGDNEQFF.

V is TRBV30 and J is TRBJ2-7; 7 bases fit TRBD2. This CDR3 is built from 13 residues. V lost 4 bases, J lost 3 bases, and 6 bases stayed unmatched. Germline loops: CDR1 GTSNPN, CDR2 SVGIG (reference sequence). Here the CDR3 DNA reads TGTGCCTGGATGTTTCCTAGCGGCTACGAGCAGTACTTC. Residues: CAWMFPSGYEQYF.

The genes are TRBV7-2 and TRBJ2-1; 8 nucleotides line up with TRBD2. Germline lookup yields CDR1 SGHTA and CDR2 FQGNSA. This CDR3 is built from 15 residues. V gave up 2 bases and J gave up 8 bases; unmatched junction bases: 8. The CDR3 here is CASSLQGTSSHEQFF. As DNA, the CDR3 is TGTGCCAGCAGCTTACAAGGGACTAGTTCCCATGAGCAGTTCTTC.